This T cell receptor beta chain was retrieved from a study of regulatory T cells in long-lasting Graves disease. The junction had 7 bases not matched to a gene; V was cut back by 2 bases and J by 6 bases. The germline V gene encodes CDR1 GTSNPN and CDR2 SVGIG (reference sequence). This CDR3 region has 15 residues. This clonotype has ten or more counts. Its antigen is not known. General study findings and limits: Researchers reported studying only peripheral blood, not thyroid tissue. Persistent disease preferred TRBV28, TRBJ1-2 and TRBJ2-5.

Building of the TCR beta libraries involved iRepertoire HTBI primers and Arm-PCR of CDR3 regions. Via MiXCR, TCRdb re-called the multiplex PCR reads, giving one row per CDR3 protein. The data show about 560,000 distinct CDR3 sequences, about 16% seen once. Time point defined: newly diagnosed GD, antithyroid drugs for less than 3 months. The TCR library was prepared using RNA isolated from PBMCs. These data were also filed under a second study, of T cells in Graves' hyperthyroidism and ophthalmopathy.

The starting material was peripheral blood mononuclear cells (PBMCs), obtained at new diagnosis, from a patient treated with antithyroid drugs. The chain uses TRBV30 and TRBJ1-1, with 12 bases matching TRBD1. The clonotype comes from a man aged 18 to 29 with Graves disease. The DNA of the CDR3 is TGTGCCTGGAGTCCACTGGGACAGGGGGCGGCTGAAGCTTTCTTT. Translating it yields CAWSPLGQGAAEAFF.